The T cell receptor beta chain under discussion was sequenced for a study of blood T cells in healthy people across ages. Aged roughly 6 to 95, donors were systemically healthy Caucasians from Russia. Each donor supplied 7.5 to 10 milliliters of peripheral blood. General study findings and limits: Greater diversity and more naive CD4+ cells were seen in long-lived donors than in aged donors.

Sample-barcoded 5' priming and a J-beta primer mix drove a second PCR of about 7 to 12 cycles. TCRdb re-analysed the 5' RACE reads in MiXCR, keeping a single row per CDR3 protein. The sample lists approximately 1.5 million distinct CDR3 sequences, around 35% occurring once. This clonotype showed up many times. Its specificity is not known. The V end was cut by 2 bases, the J end by 0 bases, with 11 bases between. CDR1 and CDR2 (germline): SGHTA, FQGTGA. The CDR3 length is 15 residues. J is TRBJ2-7 and V is TRBV7-3, with a weak D call TRBD2 (5 bases). What was sequenced was blood. The clonotype was recovered from a woman aged 25 to 39 in good health. CDR3 amino acids: CASSLGLGNSYEQYF. The DNA of the CDR3 is TGTGCCAGCAGCTTAGGACTGGGAAACTCCTACGAGCAGTACTTC. Based on the CDR3 plus reference TRBV7-3 and TRBJ2-7, the full variable domain is GAGVSQTPSNKVTEKGKYVELRCDPISGHTALYWYRQSLGQGPEFLIYFQGTGAADDSGLPNDRFFAVRPEGSVSTLKIQRTERGDSAVYLCASSLGLGNSYEQYFGPGTRLTVT.